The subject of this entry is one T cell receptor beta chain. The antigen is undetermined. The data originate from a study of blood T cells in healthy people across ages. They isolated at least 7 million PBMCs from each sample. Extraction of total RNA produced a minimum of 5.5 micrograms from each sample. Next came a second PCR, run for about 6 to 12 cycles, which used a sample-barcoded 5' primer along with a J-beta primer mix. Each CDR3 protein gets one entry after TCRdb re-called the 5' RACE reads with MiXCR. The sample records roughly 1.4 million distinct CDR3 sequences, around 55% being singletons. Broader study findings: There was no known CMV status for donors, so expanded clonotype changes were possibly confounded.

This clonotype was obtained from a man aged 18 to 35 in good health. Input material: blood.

This CDR3 is CASWGEDNEQFF. For the CDR3, the DNA is TGTGCCAGCTGGGGGGAGGACAATGAGCAGTTCTTC. The V gene is TRBV7-9, the J gene TRBJ2-1; possible D gene TRBD2, 6 bases. The V end was cut by 8 bases, the J end by 5 bases, with 10 bases between. Per germline, CDR1 SEHNR and CDR2 FQNEAQ (reference sequence). The CDR3 is 12 residues long.